The following is a TCR beta chain sequence with its context. Profiled with immunoSEQ multiplex PCR; TCRdb holds only in-frame clones, not every one. Of about 81,000 clones in the sample, over 85% were seen once. This sample was included in a study of T cell changes during pregnancy in multiple sclerosis. The V gene lost 0 bases and the J gene lost 1 base, with 12 bases spanning the gap. This CDR3 is 16 amino acids long. CDR1 KGHSH and CDR2 LQKENI come from the germline V gene. The rearrangement joins TRBV18 to TRBJ1-1; no reliable D call. The sequence was obtained from a female donor in good health, enrolled as a control in a pregnancy study. Specimen: peripheral blood, collected in the third trimester of pregnancy. CDR3 residues: CASSPPILGGNTEAFF. CDR3 bases: TGTGCCAGCTCACCACCGATTTTAGGAGGGAACACTGAAGCTTTCTTT.